Listed here are 27 T cell receptor beta chains from one sample, sequenced in a study of human T cells and chemical hapten exposure. TCRdb re-called the RACE reads with MiXCR, one entry per CDR3 protein. In the table there are about 120,000 distinct CDR3 sequences, approximately 10% of which are singletons. The time point was: patch test 3, about 24 weeks after DPC sensitization. As for treatment: therapeutic diphenylcyclopropenone sensitization with weekly scalp DPC. The sample here was whole blood, taken in connection with sensitization to the hapten diphenylcyclopropenone (DPC). All receptors derive from a woman aged 45-65 years with alopecia areata. Some clones in this sample may be carry-over from other donors' samples.

The rearrangement joins TRBV12-3 or TRBV12-4 to TRBJ2-7; 7 bases are a match to TRBD1. The ends lost 5 bases at V and 6 bases at J; junction bases unmatched: 7. This CDR3 is 13 amino acids long. CDR3: CASSPSDRSEQYF. CDR3 bases: TGTGCCAGCAGTCCGTCGGACAGGTCCGAGCAGTACTTC.

This clonotype was counted between two and nine times. This rearrangement joins TRBV14 to TRBJ2-7; 10 bases line up with TRBD2. Trimming removed 2 bases from V and 0 bases from J; junction bases left unmatched: 4. CDR3 length: 16 amino acids. Per the germline V gene, CDR1 is SGHDN and CDR2 is FVKESK. The CDR3 is CASSQTLAGASYEQYF. The CDR3 DNA reads as TGTGCCAGCAGCCAAACTCTAGCGGGGGCCTCCTACGAGCAGTACTTC.

This sequence joins TRBV5-1 and TRBJ1-2; no clear D gene. Germline CDR1 reads SGHRS; CDR2 reads YFSETQ. Trimming shortened V by 7 bases and J by 4 bases, and 14 bases separated the two germline ends. The CDR3 spans 13 residues. The DNA for the CDR3 is TGCGCCAGCCGGGCCGGAGACGGCTATGGCTACACCTTC. It translates to CASRAGDGYGYTF.

The CDR3 here is CATSDPGTASTDTQYF. The CDR3 DNA is TGTGCCACCAGTGACCCCGGGACGGCTAGCACAGATACGCAGTATTTT. The chain links TRBV24-1 to TRBJ2-3, with D perhaps assigned TRBD1 or TRBD2 (5 bases each). CDR3 length: 16 residues. Germline CDR1 and CDR2: KGHDR and SFDVKD. V was trimmed by 4 bases and J by 0 bases, leaving 13 bases between them.

This clonotype was seen a handful of times. This chain links TRBV15 with TRBJ1-4; D remains unclear. Trimming shortened V by 0 bases and J by 6 bases, and 11 bases separated the two germline ends. The CDR3 is made up of 15 amino acids. Germline V gives CDR1 LNHNV, CDR2 YYDKDF (reference sequence). The CDR3 bases are TGTGCCACCAGCAGAGACCGGTTCTTTGATGAAAAACTGTTTTTT. This sequence encodes CATSRDRFFDEKLFF.

This clonotype was detected once. The gene calls are TRBV9 and TRBJ2-1; D possibly corresponds to TRBD2 (5 bases). Deletions cut 2 bases from V and 8 bases from J, with 8 bases between. Germline loops: CDR1 SGDLS, CDR2 YYNGEE. The CDR3 consists of 12 residues. CDR3 sequence reads: CASSVGGDEQFF. DNA of the CDR3: TGTGCCAGCAGCGTCGGAGGCGATGAGCAGTTCTTC.

This clonotype occurred a few times. This sequence joins TRBV6-6 and TRBJ2-6; D tentatively reads TRBD1 or TRBD2 (5 bases each). Germline V gene data show CDR1 as MNHNY and CDR2 as SVGAGI (reference sequence). This CDR3 is built from 17 residues. V lost 2 bases, J lost 0 bases, and 11 bases lay in between. This CDR3 reads CASSYGTGDSGANVLTF. The CDR3 bases are TGTGCCAGCAGTTACGGGACCGGGGACTCTGGGGCCAACGTCCTGACTTTC.

This clonotype has just a few counts. This rearrangement joins TRBV12-3 or TRBV12-4 to TRBJ2-6; D is undetermined. Trimming shortened V by 8 bases and J by 0 bases, and 14 bases separated the two germline ends. The CDR3 runs to 16 residues. CDR3 in amino acids: CASSDPARSGANVLTF. The CDR3 region has the DNA TGTGCCAGCTCCGACCCCGCGCGCTCTGGGGCCAACGTCCTGACTTTC.

The chain couples TRBV9 to TRBJ2-7; possibly TRBD2 for D (6 bases). Trimming took off 4 bases at V and 2 bases at J, with 19 bases between the two ends. The CDR3 length is 16 residues. Germline V gene data show CDR1 as SGDLS and CDR2 as YYNGEE. As DNA, the CDR3 is TGTGCCAGCAGCCCGATGGGGGACTCTCCTACCTACGAGCAGTACTTC. Its protein product is CASSPMGDSPTYEQYF.

This clonotype appeared a few times. The rearrangement joins TRBV19 to TRBJ1-1; D not certain. The CDR3 is made up of 12 amino acids. Germline loops: CDR1 LNHDA, CDR2 SQIVND (reference sequence). V dropped 3 bases and J dropped 7 bases, with 9 bases sitting between them. CDR3 sequence reads: CASSIPGVEAFF. The CDR3 DNA reads as TGTGCCAGTAGTATTCCCGGGGTTGAAGCTTTCTTT.

In this sample, this clonotype turned up once. A much larger clone is a single base away; this may be a read error. The rearrangement uses TRBV12-3 or TRBV12-4 and TRBJ2-1, with a weak D call TRBD2 (6 bases). The V end lost 1 base, the J end lost 7 bases, and 14 bases lay between the germline ends. The CDR3 is made up of 15 amino acids. For the CDR3, the DNA is TGTGCCAGCAGTTTAGGGCGGGGTCGAGTAAATGAGCAGTTCTTC. Translation: CASSLGRGRVNEQFF.

There are a few counts of this clonotype. The gene calls are TRBV19 and TRBJ1-2; TRBD1 matches 7 bases. Unmatched junction bases numbered 12, after V lost 10 bases and J lost 7 bases. The germline V gene has CDR1 LNHDA and CDR2 SQIVND (reference sequence). This CDR3 is built from 13 residues. The CDR3 nucleotides are TGTGCCATCGCCACCCCCAGGGGGGGTGGCTACACCTTC. Encoded protein: CAIATPRGGGYTF.

This clonotype was recorded a few times. The chain is built from TRBV6-5 and TRBJ1-2; TRBD1 matches at 8 bases. Germline CDR1 reads MNHEY; CDR2 reads SVGAGI. The CDR3 is 15 amino acids. Trimming took 4 bases from V and 4 from J; bases not matched to a gene: 8. The CDR3 DNA sequence: TGTGCCAGCAGTTCTGAAGGACAGGGAGCCTATGGCTACACCTTC. Translating it yields CASSSEGQGAYGYTF.

This clonotype was seen only a few times. Being one base from a much bigger clone, this may be a read error. In this CDR3 the conserved last residue, phenylalanine or tryptophan, is missing, so a read error is likely. Because the CDR3's place on the DNA is in doubt, the DNA is left out and the CDR3 is given as listed by TCRdb. J is TRBJ2-7 and V is TRBV7-2. Germline assignment: CDR1 SGHTA and CDR2 FQGNSA. The CDR3 adds up to 10 amino acids, both ends counted. The chain's CDR3 is CASSLELGSS.

The chain uses TRBV18 and TRBJ1-1; D remains unclear. The CDR3 runs 13 residues. In germline, CDR1 is KGHSH, CDR2 LQKENI. The V and J ends lost 1 base and 7 bases respectively, with 10 bases between them. The CDR3 spells CASSPRGEGEAFF. The CDR3 nucleotides are TGTGCCAGCTCACCACGCGGGGAAGGTGAAGCTTTCTTT.

This clonotype has only a few counts. This chain uses TRBV20-1 with TRBJ1-1; D unresolved. V was pared by 8 bases and J by 3 bases, with 31 bases between. This CDR3 spans 18 amino acids. The germline V gene has CDR1 DFQATT and CDR2 SNEGSKA (reference sequence). CDR3 protein: CSPSPSMPTPGIDTEAFF. DNA for the CDR3: TGCAGTCCTTCCCCCTCAATGCCCACGCCAGGTATTGACACTGAAGCTTTCTTT.

This clonotype was picked up a small number of times. The rearrangement joins TRBV12-3 or TRBV12-4 to TRBJ2-3, with D perhaps matching TRBD2 (5 bases). The germline V and J ends were trimmed by 6 bases and 5 bases, with 9 bases remaining between them. The length of the CDR3 is 12 residues. The DNA of the CDR3 is TGTGCCAGCAGGCTGGGGAGAGATACGCAGTATTTT. Translation: CASRLGRDTQYF.

This clonotype has a handful of counts. The gene calls are TRBV4-2 and TRBJ1-1; the match to TRBD1 covers 8 bases. The trim removed 1 base at V and 5 bases at J, leaving 3 bases unmatched. CDR3 length: 14 residues. Looked up from germline, CDR1 is LGHNA and CDR2 is YNFKEQ. The CDR3 DNA reads as TGTGCCAGCAGCCAAGCAGGGGGCGAGACTGAAGCTTTCTTT. This encodes CASSQAGGETEAFF.

The rearrangement links TRBV14 to TRBJ2-7; TRBD1 matches 8 bases. Germline V gene data show CDR1 as SGHDN and CDR2 as FVKESK. The CDR3 extends over 14 amino acids. After removal of 3 bases from V and 5 bases from J, the junction contained 6 bases not matched to a gene. The DNA for the CDR3 is TGTGCCAGCAGCCACGGGGACAGGCCCCACGAGCAGTACTTC. Amino acid sequence: CASSHGDRPHEQYF.

The rearrangement links TRBV5-1 to TRBJ2-3; TRBD2 matches 14 bases. The length of the CDR3 is 15 residues. The ends lost 4 bases at V and 4 bases at J; junction bases unmatched: 2. The germline gives CDR1 SGHRS, CDR2 YFSETQ. CDR3 residues: CASSGTSGSPDTQYF. The CDR3 DNA follows: TGCGCCAGCAGCGGGACTAGCGGGAGCCCAGATACGCAGTATTTT.

This clonotype showed up many times. The chain uses TRBV28 and TRBJ2-1, with 11 bases aligning to TRBD1. The CDR3 loop spans 16 amino acids. CDR1 is MDHEN, CDR2 SYDVKM, per germline. V gave up 4 bases and J gave up 0 bases; unmatched junction bases: 2. CDR3 residues: CASSSGTGGSYNEQFF. In DNA form, the CDR3 reads TGTGCCAGCAGTTCCGGGACAGGGGGCTCCTACAATGAGCAGTTCTTC.

This sequence joins TRBV12-5 and TRBJ1-1; weak D call: TRBD1 (5 bases). Germline CDR1 reads LGHNT; CDR2 reads FRNRAP. The V and J ends lost 5 bases and 4 bases respectively, with 20 bases between them. There are 16 residues in the CDR3. The CDR3 loop is CASGPPGTVYGTEAFF. DNA for the CDR3: TGTGCTAGTGGTCCGCCGGGGACCGTTTACGGCACTGAAGCTTTCTTT.

This clonotype came up a few times. CDR3 DNA: TGTGCCAGCAGCCCCGAGGGGGGTTACGAGCAGTACTTC. This sequence encodes CASSPEGGYEQYF. The chain links TRBV7-2 to TRBJ2-7; D could derive from TRBD1 or TRBD2 (6 bases each). CDR1 and CDR2 from the germline V gene are SGHTA and FQGNSA. There are 13 residues in the CDR3. Trimming took 5 bases from V and 4 from J, leaving 12 bases between them. Filled out from reference TRBV7-2 and TRBJ2-7, the complete variable domain reads GAGVSQSPSNKVTEKGKDVELRCDPISGHTALYWYRQSLGQGLEFLIYFQGNSAPDKSGLPSDRFSAERTGGSVSTLTIQRTQQEDSAVYLCASSPEGGYEQYFGPGTRLTVT.

The table lists this clonotype with many counts. This chain joins TRBV27 and TRBJ2-7; 9 positions agree with TRBD2. The V segment lost 5 bases and the J segment 4 bases; nucleotides outside the gene matches: 6. The CDR3 runs 14 residues. The germline gives CDR1 MNHEY, CDR2 SMNVEV (reference sequence). CDR3 sequence (DNA): TGTGCCAGCAGTCCTAGCGGGGCGCAGTACGAGCAGTACTTC. Its protein product is CASSPSGAQYEQYF.

The rearrangement joins TRBV12-3 or TRBV12-4 to TRBJ2-1; 7 bases align to TRBD2. The length of the CDR3 is 19 residues. Unmatched junction bases numbered 14, after V lost 3 bases and J lost 0 bases. The CDR3 is CASSLSLRGLTSSYNEQFF. For the CDR3, the DNA is TGTGCCAGCAGTTTGTCGTTGCGGGGACTAACAAGCTCCTACAATGAGCAGTTCTTC.

J is TRBJ1-1 and V is TRBV5-1; TRBD1 agrees at 7 bases. CDR3 size: 14 residues. Germline-derived CDR1 and CDR2 are SGHRS and YFSETQ. J gave up 5 bases and V 4 bases, and 8 bases lay outside the gene matches. CDR3 sequence reads: CASSGTVGGTEAFF. CDR3 nucleotide sequence: TGCGCCAGCAGCGGGACAGTGGGAGGGACTGAAGCTTTCTTT.

This clonotype has more than one count but fewer than ten. The chain recombines TRBV18 with TRBJ2-7; 7 positions match TRBD2. The CDR3 has 11 residues. Trimming removed 6 bases from V and 6 bases from J; junction bases left unmatched: 2. Germline lookup yields CDR1 KGHSH and CDR2 LQKENI. Written as DNA, the CDR3 is TGTGCCAGCTCGGGGACTACCGAGCAGTACTTC. This gives the protein CASSGTTEQYF.